The present entry profiles one T cell receptor beta chain with its context. Its matching antigen is unknown. PCR was performed using 60 Vbeta and 13 Jbeta primers. Using immunoSEQ multiplex PCR, the repertoire was profiled, and TCRdb retains in-frame clones only, with some absent. Of about 180,000 clones listed, 84% are singletons. These data are taken from a study of cytomegalovirus exposure and HLA in healthy donors. Whole-study results and caveats: Later analysis associated a missense DCLRE1C variant with TCR beta V- and J-gene trimming. Most TCRs appeared rarely, but some public TCRs recurred in many donors.

V was pared by 2 bases and J by 9 bases, with 8 bases between. From germline, CDR1 is MDHEN and CDR2 SYDVKM. CDR3 length: 12 amino acids. Sequencing used PBMCs. The chain combines TRBV28 with TRBJ1-3; TRBD1 might be the D (5 bases). This clonotype originated in a young man in good health and CMV-seronegative. Here the CDR3 DNA reads TGTGCCAGCAGTTTACGGGGGTCCACCATATATTTT. The encoded protein is CASSLRGSTIYF.